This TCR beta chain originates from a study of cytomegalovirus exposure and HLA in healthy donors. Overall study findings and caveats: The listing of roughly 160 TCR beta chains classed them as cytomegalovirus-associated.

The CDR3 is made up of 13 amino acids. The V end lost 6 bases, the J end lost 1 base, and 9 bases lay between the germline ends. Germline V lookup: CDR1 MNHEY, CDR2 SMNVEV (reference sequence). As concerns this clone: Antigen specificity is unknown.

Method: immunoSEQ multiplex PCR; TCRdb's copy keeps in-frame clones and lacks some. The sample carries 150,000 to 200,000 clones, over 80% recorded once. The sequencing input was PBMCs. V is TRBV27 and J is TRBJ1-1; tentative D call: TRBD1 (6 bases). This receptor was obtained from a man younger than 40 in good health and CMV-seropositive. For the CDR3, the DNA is TGTGCCAGCAGAGGGGGGGCGAACACTGAAGCTTTCTTT. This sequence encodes CASRGGANTEAFF.